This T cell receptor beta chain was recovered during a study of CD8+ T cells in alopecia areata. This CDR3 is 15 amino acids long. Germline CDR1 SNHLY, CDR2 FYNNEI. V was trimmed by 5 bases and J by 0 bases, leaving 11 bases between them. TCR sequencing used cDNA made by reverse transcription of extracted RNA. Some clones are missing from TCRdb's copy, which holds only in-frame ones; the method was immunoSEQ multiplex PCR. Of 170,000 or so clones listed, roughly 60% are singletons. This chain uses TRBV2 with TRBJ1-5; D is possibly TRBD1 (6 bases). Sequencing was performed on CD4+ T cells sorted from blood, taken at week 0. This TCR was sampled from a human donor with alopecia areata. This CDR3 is CASSFWGASNQPQHF. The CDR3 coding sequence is TGTGCCAGCAGTTTTTGGGGGGCTAGCAATCAGCCCCAGCATTTT.